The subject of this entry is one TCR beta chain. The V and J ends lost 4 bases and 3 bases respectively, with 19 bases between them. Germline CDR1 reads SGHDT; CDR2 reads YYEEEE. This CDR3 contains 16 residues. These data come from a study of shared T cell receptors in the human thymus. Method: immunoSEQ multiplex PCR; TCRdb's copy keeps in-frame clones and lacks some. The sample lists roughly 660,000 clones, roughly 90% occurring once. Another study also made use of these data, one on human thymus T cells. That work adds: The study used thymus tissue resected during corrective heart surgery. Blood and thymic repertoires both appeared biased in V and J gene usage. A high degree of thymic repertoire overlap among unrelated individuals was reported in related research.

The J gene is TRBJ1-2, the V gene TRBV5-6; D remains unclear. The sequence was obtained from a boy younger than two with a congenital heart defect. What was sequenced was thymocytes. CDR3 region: CASSPRTGGFDYGYTF. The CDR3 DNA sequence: TGTGCCAGCAGCCCCCGGACGGGAGGTTTTGACTATGGCTACACCTTC.